This T cell receptor (beta chain) was sequenced for a study of T cells in Graves' hyperthyroidism and ophthalmopathy. General study findings and limits: By a 13 V-J model, ophthalmopathy was set apart from stable hyperthyroidism. Most thyroid clonotypes with frequency above 0.001 were detected in blood.

Orbital computed tomography and thyroid ultrasound, together with serum TRAb and thyroxine and clinical symptoms, were used for diagnoses. TCR beta CDR3 regions were amplified from RNA. Carried out on the TCR CDR3, a first-round RT-PCR used the HTBI primer set. TCRdb re-analysed the multiplex PCR reads in MiXCR, keeping a single row per CDR3 protein. The sample has hundreds of thousands of distinct CDR3 sequences, roughly 20% seen once. The CDR3 loop spans 12 amino acids. CDR1 and CDR2 (germline): SGHAT, FQNNGV. V was pared by 4 bases and J by 4 bases, with 7 bases between. Only a few counts were recorded for this clonotype. Its antigen remains unidentified.

This chain uses TRBV11-2 with TRBJ1-2; no definite D call. The sequence was obtained from a man aged 25-40 years with Graves' ophthalmopathy. Sequenced sample: blood. This chain's CDR3 is CASSSTPYGYTF. CDR3 nucleotides: TGTGCCAGCAGCTCGACCCCCTATGGCTACACCTTC. The complete variable domain, with remaining parts taken from reference TRBV11-2 and TRBJ1-2, reads EAGVAQSPRYKIIEKRQSVAFWCNPISGHATLYWYQQILGQGPKLLIQFQNNGVVDDSQLPKDRFSAERLKGVDSTLKIQPAKLEDSAVYLCASSSTPYGYTFGSGTRLTVV.